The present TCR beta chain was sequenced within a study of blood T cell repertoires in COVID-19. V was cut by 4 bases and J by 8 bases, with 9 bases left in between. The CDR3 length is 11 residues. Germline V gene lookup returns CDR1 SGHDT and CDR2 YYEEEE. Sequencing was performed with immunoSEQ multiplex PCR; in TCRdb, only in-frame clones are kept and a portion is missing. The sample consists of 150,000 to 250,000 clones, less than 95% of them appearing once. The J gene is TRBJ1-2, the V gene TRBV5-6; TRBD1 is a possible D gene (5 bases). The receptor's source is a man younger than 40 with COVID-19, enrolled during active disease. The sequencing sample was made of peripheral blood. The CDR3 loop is CASSLAGGYTF. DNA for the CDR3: TGTGCCAGCAGCCTTGCAGGGGGCTACACCTTC.